This T cell receptor beta chain was recorded in a study of T-cell memory formation after mild COVID-19. This clonotype was counted a few times. The CDR3 is 15 residues long. The ends lost 2 bases at V and 6 bases at J; junction bases unmatched: 4. CDR1 KGHSH and CDR2 LQKENI come from the germline V gene. TCRdb reanalysed the 5' RACE reads using MiXCR and keeps one entry per CDR3 protein. The sample gives hundreds of thousands of distinct CDR3 sequences, less than 25% of which show up once; 8.4% is in the top ten. The TCR sequence derives from an adult woman who had mild COVID-19 (a few samples of this study predate the infection). Cell type and time point are not known. Material for sequencing was PBMCs or a T cell subset sorted from them (not recorded which). The chain combines TRBV18 with TRBJ1-5; 10 nucleotides agree with TRBD1. This CDR3 reads CASSPGTGDGQPQHF. The CDR3 region has the DNA TGTGCCAGCTCACCAGGGACAGGGGACGGTCAGCCCCAGCATTTT.